The rows below give T cell receptor beta chains drawn from one sample of a study of cytomegalovirus exposure and HLA in healthy donors. Sequencing used immunoSEQ multiplex PCR; TCRdb keeps in-frame clones, though not all of them. The data show around 60,000 clones, with about 96% seen just once and around 1% held by the top ten. Input material: PBMCs. All receptors come from a woman under 30 in good health and CMV-seronegative. CDR3s include the opening cysteine and the closing phenylalanine or tryptophan. The D gene is left open where the match is weak.

V	D	J	CDR3	DNA
TRBV5-8	-	TRBJ2-2	CASSLGRDVAGELFF	TGTGCCAGCAGCTTGGGCAGGGATGTCGCCGGGGAGCTGTTTTTT
TRBV28	-	TRBJ2-5	CASSLRRRWVTQYF	TGTGCCAGCAGTTTAAGGAGACGGTGGGTGACCCAGTACTTC
TRBV27	-	TRBJ1-3	CASSPHSGNTIYF	TGTGCCAGCAGCCCCCACTCTGGAAACACCATATATTTT
TRBV28	-	TRBJ2-3	CASSWGWGPRGGTDTQYF	TGTGCCAGCTCCTGGGGTTGGGGCCCTAGAGGAGGCACAGATACGCAGTATTTT
TRBV30	-	TRBJ2-2	CAWSRGIGAGELFF	TGTGCCTGGAGCCGGGGGATAGGGGCGGGGGAGCTGTTTTTT
TRBV9	-	TRBJ2-7	CASSATGYEQYF	TGTGCCAGCAGCGCCACAGGGTACGAGCAGTACTTC
TRBV27	TRBD1	TRBJ1-1	CASSLRTGHMNTEAFF	TGTGCCAGCAGTTTACGGACAGGGCATATGAACACTGAAGCTTTCTTT
TRBV18	TRBD2	TRBJ2-7	CASSRRSKGGQGAGYEQYF	TGTGCCAGCTCACGACGCTCCAAGGGCGGGCAGGGAGCGGGGTACGAGCAGTACTTC
TRBV9	-	TRBJ2-3	CASSAGTSSGDTQYF	TGTGCCAGCAGCGCCGGGACTTCCTCCGGGGATACGCAGTATTTT
TRBV11-2	TRBD2	TRBJ2-2	CASSPPLAGNTGELFF	TGTGCCAGCAGCCCACCACTAGCGGGAAACACCGGGGAGCTGTTTTTT
TRBV5-8	-	TRBJ2-6	CASSLAGTSYSGANVLTF	TGTGCCAGCAGCTTGGCCGGGACAAGCTACTCTGGGGCCAACGTCCTGACTTTC
TRBV7-3	TRBD1	TRBJ2-5	CASSLGPGTGWGTQYF	TGTGCCAGCAGCTTAGGGCCGGGGACAGGGTGGGGGACCCAGTACTTC